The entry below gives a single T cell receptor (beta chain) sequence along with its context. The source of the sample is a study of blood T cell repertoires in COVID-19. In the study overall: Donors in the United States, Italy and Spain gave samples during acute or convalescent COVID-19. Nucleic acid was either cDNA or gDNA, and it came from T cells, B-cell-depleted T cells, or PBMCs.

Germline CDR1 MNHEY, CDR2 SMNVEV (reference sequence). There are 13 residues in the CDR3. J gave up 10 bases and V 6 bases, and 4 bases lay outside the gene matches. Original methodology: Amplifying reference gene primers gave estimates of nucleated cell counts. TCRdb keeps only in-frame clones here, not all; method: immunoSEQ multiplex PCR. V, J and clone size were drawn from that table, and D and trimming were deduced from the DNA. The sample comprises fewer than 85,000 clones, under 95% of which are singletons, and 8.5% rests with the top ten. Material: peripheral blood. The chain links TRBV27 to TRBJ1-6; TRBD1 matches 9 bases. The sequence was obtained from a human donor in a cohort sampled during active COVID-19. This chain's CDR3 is CASRGTGTSPLHF. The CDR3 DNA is TGTGCCAGCAGGGGGACAGGGACATCACCCCTCCACTTT.